The 23 T cell receptor beta chains reported below all come from one sample, sequenced in a study of blood T cell repertoires in COVID-19. Sequencing was performed with immunoSEQ multiplex PCR; in TCRdb, only in-frame clones are kept and a portion is missing. The sample consists of some 200,000 clones, 92% of them appearing once. Specimen: peripheral blood. Receptors originate from a man younger than 40 with acute or convalescent COVID-19.

The chain joins TRBV6-5 to TRBJ2-5, with 15 bases matching TRBD2. J gave up 5 bases and V 8 bases, and 6 bases lay outside the gene matches. Germline V gene data show CDR1 as MNHEY and CDR2 as SVGAGI. This CDR3 is built from 15 residues. CDR3: CASDWTSGGEETQYF. As DNA, the CDR3 is TGTGCCAGCGACTGGACTAGCGGGGGGGAGGAGACCCAGTACTTC.

The CDR3 DNA reads as TGCGCCAGCAGCCCCTTTGGCGGTCAAGGCTATGAGCAGTTCTTC. Its protein is CASSPFGGQGYEQFF. V is TRBV5-1 and J is TRBJ2-1; D is uncertain. The CDR3 loop spans 15 amino acids. Germline loops: CDR1 SGHRS, CDR2 YFSETQ. Trimming removed 4 bases at V and 8 bases at J, with 19 bases between. The variable domain in full, with the rest retrieved from reference TRBV5-1 and TRBJ2-1, is KAGVTQTPRYLIKTRGQQVTLSCSPISGHRSVSWYQQTPGQGLQFLFEYFSETQRNKGNFPGRFSGRQFSNSRSEMNVSTLELGDSALYLCASSPFGGQGYEQFFGPGTRLTVL.

The chain couples TRBV19 to TRBJ2-1; 8 bases map to TRBD1. CDR1 is LNHDA, CDR2 SQIVND, per germline (reference sequence). V lost 6 bases to trimming and J lost 7 bases; unmatched junction nucleotides: 5. The CDR3 totals 13 residues. CDR3 protein: CASRRQGWNEQFF. The CDR3 DNA follows: TGTGCCAGTAGGAGACAGGGGTGGAATGAGCAGTTCTTC.

CDR3 loop: CATSRQGARTEAFF. The CDR3 DNA follows: TGTGCCACCAGCAGACAGGGGGCGAGGACTGAAGCTTTCTTT. This chain uses TRBV15 with TRBJ1-1; TRBD1 agrees at 8 bases. The CDR3 covers 14 residues. The V segment lost 2 bases and the J segment 5 bases; nucleotides outside the gene matches: 4. Looked up from germline, CDR1 is LNHNV and CDR2 is YYDKDF (reference sequence).

V is TRBV5-4 and J is TRBJ1-2; perhaps TRBD1 as D (5 bases). Germline V gene data show CDR1 as SGHNT and CDR2 as YYREEE (reference sequence). V gave up 0 bases and J gave up 6 bases, with 9 bases separating them. CDR3 size: 13 residues. The chain's CDR3 is CASSLDRPNGYTF. CDR3 nucleotide sequence: TGTGCCAGCAGCTTGGACAGGCCCAATGGCTACACCTTC.

The V and J genes are TRBV11-3 and TRBJ2-1; 7 positions agree with TRBD2. V was pared by 4 bases and J by 10 bases, with 10 bases of the junction left unmatched. Germline CDR1 and CDR2: SGHNT and YENEEA. This CDR3 is 14 amino acids long. The CDR3 is CASSSQRGRGEQFF. CDR3 bases: TGTGCCAGCAGCTCGCAGCGGGGCCGTGGAGAGCAGTTCTTC.

J is TRBJ2-5 and V is TRBV11-2; TRBD2 aligns across 14 bases. The V segment lost 5 bases and the J segment 4 bases; nucleotides outside the gene matches: 6. Germline V gene data show CDR1 as SGHAT and CDR2 as FQNNGV. The CDR3 extends over 16 amino acids. In nucleotides, the CDR3 is TGTGCCAGCAGCAGAGGACTAGCGGGGGGTTCAGAGACCCAGTACTTC. Protein: CASSRGLAGGSETQYF.

The V gene is TRBV30, the J gene TRBJ2-1; 9 bases line up with TRBD2. The J segment lost 6 bases and the V segment lost 4 bases, leaving 10 bases of the junction unmatched. Germline V lookup: CDR1 GTSNPN, CDR2 SVGIG (reference sequence). The CDR3 has 15 residues. CDR3 DNA: TGTGCCTGGACTATCCCAAGCGGGGGGAGCAATGAGCAGTTCTTC. Translated: CAWTIPSGGSNEQFF.

The gene calls are TRBV12-3 or TRBV12-4 and TRBJ2-3; D gene uncertain. Between the trimmed V and J ends, which lost 6 bases and 6 bases, there was a span of 13 bases. The CDR3 contains 13 residues. Here the CDR3 DNA reads TGTGCCAGCAGACCCCCGGTAGTGGATACGCAGTATTTT. Translation gives CASRPPVVDTQYF.

This chain links TRBV28 with TRBJ2-7; D remains ambiguous. Germline assignment: CDR1 MDHEN and CDR2 SYDVKM. Trimming shortened V by 2 bases and J by 3 bases, and 5 bases separated the two germline ends. CDR3 length: 12 residues. This CDR3 reads CASSLLVYEQYF. The CDR3 DNA reads TGTGCCAGCAGTTTACTAGTCTACGAGCAGTACTTC. Combining the CDR3 with reference TRBV28 and TRBJ2-7 gives the whole variable domain DVKVTQSSRYLVKRTGEKVFLECVQDMDHENMFWYRQDPGLGLRLIYFSYDVKMKEKGDIPEGYSVSREKKERFSLILESASTNQTSMYLCASSLLVYEQYFGPGTRLTVT.

This clone has only one observation. The chain carries TRBV19 and TRBJ2-7, with 9 bases aligning to TRBD2. Trimming at V came to 3 bases and at J to 5 bases, leaving 11 bases not matched to a gene. The CDR3 is 16 residues long. Per germline, CDR1 LNHDA and CDR2 SQIVND (reference sequence). The CDR3 DNA reads as TGTGCCAGTAGTATCCGTTTGGCTAGCGGGATGAACGAGCAGTACTTC. This translates into CASSIRLASGMNEQYF.

The chain has TRBV9 and TRBJ1-2; TRBD1 agrees at 9 bases. The CDR3 loop spans 15 amino acids. V dropped 3 bases and J dropped 2; count of bases not matched to a gene: 5. Germline CDR1 reads SGDLS; CDR2 reads YYNGEE. The CDR3 nucleotides read TGTGCCAGCAGCGCAACCGGGACAGGGAACTATGGCTACACCTTC. This codes for CASSATGTGNYGYTF.

The gene calls are TRBV3-1 (or the pseudogene TRBV3-2) and TRBJ1-2; tentatively, D is TRBD1 (6 bases). Germline lookup yields CDR1 LGHDT and CDR2 YNNKEL (reference sequence). V dropped 5 bases and J dropped 10 bases, with 14 bases sitting between them. The CDR3 is 12 residues long. The DNA of the CDR3 is TGTGCCAGCAGCGCCGCCAGGGGAGACTACACCTTC. The encoded protein is CASSAARGDYTF.

The chain combines TRBV7-9 with TRBJ1-5; 7 positions agree with TRBD1. Germline CDR1 SEHNR, CDR2 FQNEAQ (reference sequence). The CDR3 contains 15 residues. Trimming took 5 bases from V and 2 from J; bases not matched to a gene: 6. The CDR3 bases are TGTGCCAGCAGCGGAACAGGGGCGGGCAATCAGCCCCAGCATTTT. Translated: CASSGTGAGNQPQHF. Supplemented by reference TRBV7-9 and TRBJ1-5, the full variable domain reads DTGVSQNPRHKITKRGQNVTFRCDPISEHNRLYWYRQTLGQGPEFLTYFQNEAQLEKSRLLSDRFSAERPKGSFSTLEIQRTEQGDSAMYLCASSGTGAGNQPQHFGDGTRLSIL.

The genes are TRBV24-1 and TRBJ1-1; D is perhaps TRBD1 (6 bases). Deletions cut 3 bases from V and 4 bases from J, with 14 bases between. The CDR3 extends over 15 amino acids. Germline assignment: CDR1 KGHDR and CDR2 SFDVKD. CDR3 DNA: TGTGCCACCAGTGATCGCAGGGGACCTCTCACTGAAGCTTTCTTT. This translates into CATSDRRGPLTEAFF.

The chain links TRBV30 to TRBJ2-7; TRBD2 might be the D (5 bases). Germline CDR1 GTSNPN, CDR2 SVGIG (reference sequence). This CDR3 spans 12 amino acids. The V end lost 7 bases, the J end lost 1 base, and 11 bases lay between the germline ends. Here the CDR3 reads CASTGDSYEQYF. CDR3 bases: TGTGCCTCCACCGGGGATTCCTACGAGCAGTACTTC.

The V and J genes are TRBV10-3 and TRBJ2-7; 16 bases are shared with TRBD2. There are 16 residues in the CDR3. Germline V gives CDR1 ENHRY, CDR2 SYGVKD. The V segment lost 8 bases and the J segment 2 bases; nucleotides outside the gene matches: 6. CDR3 sequence: CAIGKGLAGGTYEQYF. The CDR3 DNA follows: TGTGCCATCGGAAAGGGACTAGCGGGGGGGACCTACGAGCAGTACTTC.

The rearrangement joins TRBV7-9 to TRBJ2-2; D is possibly TRBD1 (7 bases). V gave up 3 bases and J gave up 3 bases, with 11 bases separating them. The germline gives CDR1 SEHNR, CDR2 FQNEAQ (reference sequence). There are 15 residues in the CDR3. The CDR3 here is CASSFRRGDTGELFF. CDR3 sequence (DNA): TGTGCCAGCAGCTTTCGCAGGGGGGACACCGGGGAGCTGTTTTTT. Filled out from reference TRBV7-9 and TRBJ2-2, the complete variable domain reads DTGVSQNPRHKITKRGQNVTFRCDPISEHNRLYWYRQTLGQGPEFLTYFQNEAQLEKSRLLSDRFSAERPKGSFSTLEIQRTEQGDSAMYLCASSFRRGDTGELFFGEGSRLTVL.

The chain joins TRBV30 to TRBJ1-1; D is undetermined. V lost 1 base, J lost 4 bases, and 4 bases lay in between. The germline V gene encodes CDR1 GTSNPN and CDR2 SVGIG (reference sequence). The CDR3 is 11 amino acids. CDR3 nucleotides: TGTGCCTGGAGTGGTCGCACTGAAGCTTTCTTT. Protein: CAWSGRTEAFF. Variable domain in full (rest from reference TRBV30 and TRBJ1-1): SQTIHQWPATLVQPVGSPLSLECTVEGTSNPNLYWYRQAAGRGLQLLFYSVGIGQISSEVPQNLSASRPQDRQFILSSKKLLLSDSGFYLCAWSGRTEAFFGQGTRLTVV.

The CDR3 region is CASSEASGTDTQYF. The CDR3, as DNA: TGTGCCAGCAGTGAAGCCTCAGGTACAGATACGCAGTATTTT. V usage is TRBV2 and J usage is TRBJ2-3, with unresolved D. The length of the CDR3 is 14 residues. The germline V and J ends were trimmed by 0 bases and 3 bases, with 7 bases remaining between them. CDR1 and CDR2 from the germline V gene are SNHLY and FYNNEI. Variable domain in full (rest from reference TRBV2 and TRBJ2-3): EPEVTQTPSHQVTQMGQEVILRCVPISNHLYFYWYRQILGQKVEFLVSFYNNEISEKSEIFDDQFSVERPDGSNFTLKIRSTKLEDSAMYFCASSEASGTDTQYFGPGTRLTVL.

The rearrangement links TRBV5-1 to TRBJ2-3; the match to TRBD1 covers 9 bases. Per the germline V gene, CDR1 is SGHRS and CDR2 is YFSETQ. This CDR3 spans 15 amino acids. After removal of 5 bases from V and 4 bases from J, the junction contained 8 bases not matched to a gene. In DNA form, the CDR3 reads TGCGCCAGCAGACGGGGACAGGGCCTCCCAGATACGCAGTATTTT. This sequence encodes CASRRGQGLPDTQYF.

The chain combines TRBV2 with TRBJ2-7; TRBD1 agrees at 9 bases. The CDR3 length is 13 residues. Germline values: CDR1 SNHLY, CDR2 FYNNEI. V lost 5 bases and J lost 5; bases outside the gene matches: 4. CDR3: CASSPTGGDEQYF. In nucleotides, the CDR3 is TGTGCCAGCAGTCCGACAGGGGGAGACGAGCAGTACTTC. Complete variable domain (other parts from reference TRBV2 and TRBJ2-7): EPEVTQTPSHQVTQMGQEVILRCVPISNHLYFYWYRQILGQKVEFLVSFYNNEISEKSEIFDDQFSVERPDGSNFTLKIRSTKLEDSAMYFCASSPTGGDEQYFGPGTRLTVT.

This chain joins TRBV28 and TRBJ1-2, with D possibly TRBD1 on 6 matching bases. Trimming shortened V by 8 bases and J by 0 bases, and 10 bases separated the two germline ends. CDR1 is MDHEN and CDR2 is SYDVKM in the germline V gene. The CDR3 extends over 13 amino acids. CDR3 amino acids: CASFGTPNYGYTF. CDR3 bases: TGTGCCAGCTTCGGGACACCTAACTATGGCTACACCTTC.